This TCR beta chain was identified during a study of beta chain features in type 1 diabetes. Germline trimming cut 2 bases from V and 6 bases from J; bases unmatched to any gene: 7. This CDR3 is 15 amino acids long. Per germline, CDR1 KGHSH and CDR2 LQKENI. Every isolated RNA sample was fully reverse transcribed, so sequencing captured expressed TCRB transcripts. The method was immunoSEQ multiplex PCR; TCRdb's version includes in-frame clones alone and lacks a portion of them. The sample shows around 300,000 clones, about 8.5% of them seen only once. Material for sequencing was central memory CD4+ T cells from blood. The chain uses TRBV18 and TRBJ1-5, with 7 bases that match TRBD1. This clonotype was sampled from a woman aged 18-29 years in good health. As DNA, the CDR3 is TGTGCCAGCTCACCAAGGGGGCAACTAAGTCAGCCCCAGCATTTT. Protein product: CASSPRGQLSQPQHF.